What follows are 6 T cell receptor beta chains derived from one specimen sequenced in a study of molecular identifiers for immune sequencing clone quantification (dated by TCRdb to between 2017 and 2018). Library construction relied on PCR. For sequencing, an Illumina HiSeq 4000 was employed. The raw public data were reprocessed by TCRdb itself: fastp quality trimming at Q25, MiXCR clonotype calling, in-frame beta chains only. A single entry per CDR3 protein holds the most common genes and DNA from its merged rows. The sample table contains roughly 93,000 distinct CDR3 sequences; only one count was recorded for under 20% of them. Around 0.8% of the sample belongs to the ten largest clones. The material sequenced was naive CD8+ T cells from blood, with Jurkat cell RNA spiked in. In light of the paper, this sample's cell subset or site label describes: FACS-sorted CD8+CD4-CCR7+CD45RA+ naive T cells. Source of these receptors: a human donor in good health. Some libraries in this study had Jurkat cell RNA spiked in.

Ten or more counts support this clonotype. The chain employs TRBV7-8 and TRBJ2-2, with 9 positions matching TRBD1. This CDR3 is built from 16 residues. V was pared by 5 bases and J by 4 bases, with 8 bases of the junction left unmatched. Per germline, CDR1 SGHVS and CDR2 FQNEAQ. DNA of the CDR3: TGTGCCAGCAGCCCCAAGACAGGGGGGAGCACCGGGGAGCTGTTTTTT. Protein product: CASSPKTGGSTGELFF. Full variable domain (outside the CDR3, taken from reference TRBV7-8 and TRBJ2-2): GAGVSQSPRYKVAKRGQDVALRCDPISGHVSLFWYQQALGQGPEFLTYFQNEAQLDKSGLPSDRFFAERPEGSVSTLKIQRTQQEDSAVYLCASSPKTGGSTGELFFGEGSRLTVL.

The chain employs TRBV27 and TRBJ1-6; D not certain. Deletions cut 8 bases from V and 10 bases from J, with 15 bases between. The CDR3 has 13 residues. Germline CDR1 reads MNHEY; CDR2 reads SMNVEV (reference sequence). The DNA of the CDR3 is TGTGCCAGCGGTACTATGGAGGCATCACCCCTCCACTTT. Amino acids: CASGTMEASPLHF.

This clonotype was observed many times. This chain joins TRBV30 and TRBJ2-7, with 11 bases identical to TRBD2. The length of the CDR3 is 15 residues. Germline V lookup: CDR1 GTSNPN, CDR2 SVGIG (reference sequence). Losses at the gene ends were 5 bases for V and 2 bases for J; bases not matched to a gene: 8. CDR3 amino acids: CAWEYLAGGAYEQYF. The CDR3 DNA reads as TGTGCCTGGGAATACCTAGCGGGGGGCGCCTACGAGCAGTACTTC.

This clonotype was seen repeatedly, ten times or more. In nucleotides, the CDR3 is TGTGCCAGCAGTCCTTTCCTCCAGGGGTATAATTCACCCCTCCACTTT. Amino acids: CASSPFLQGYNSPLHF. V usage is TRBV12-3 or TRBV12-4 and J usage is TRBJ1-6, with D possibly TRBD1 on 6 matching bases. This CDR3 contains 16 residues. Between the trimmed V and J ends, which lost 5 bases and 4 bases, there was a span of 15 bases.

With respect to this clonotype: This sequence may be a read error, since a much larger clone differs from it by one base. The rearrangement joins TRBV19 to TRBJ2-1, with 7 bases matching TRBD2. This CDR3 is built from 15 residues. The germline gives CDR1 LNHDA, CDR2 SQIVND (reference sequence). The V segment lost 7 bases and the J segment 2 bases; nucleotides outside the gene matches: 8. The CDR3 spells CASNISSGTYNEQFF. The DNA of the CDR3 is TGTGCCAGTAATATCTCTAGCGGTACCTACAATGAGCAGTTCTTC.

As regards this clonotype: With a much larger clone just one base away, this may be a read error. The rearrangement uses TRBV30 and TRBJ2-6, with D unclear. Per germline, CDR1 GTSNPN and CDR2 SVGIG (reference sequence). The CDR3 runs to 13 residues. The DNA for the CDR3 is TGTGCCTGGGGTGTCCCCGGGGCCAACGTCCTGACTTTC. The encoded protein is CAWGVPGANVLTF.